Listed here are 30 T cell receptor beta chains from one sample, sequenced in a study of blood T cells in healthy people across ages. PCR was performed a second time for roughly 7 to 11 cycles using a sample-barcoded 5' primer and a J-beta primer mix. A single record per CDR3 protein comes from TCRdb applying MiXCR to the 5' RACE reads. The profile shows about 500,000 distinct CDR3 sequences, more than 20% of them singletons. This sample was also put to use in a study of T cells of mothers and their children.

The source material was blood. All receptors come from a boy younger than 18 in good health.

The chain joins TRBV12-5 to TRBJ2-5, with unresolved D. V was trimmed by 1 base and J by 1 base, leaving 7 bases between them. Germline values: CDR1 LGHNT, CDR2 FRNRAP. This CDR3 contains 14 residues. CDR3 in amino acids: CASGLDSSQETQYF. CDR3 DNA: TGTGCTAGTGGTTTGGACAGTAGCCAAGAGACCCAGTACTTC.

This clonotype has just one count. Its ends do not fully match the called genes, so a read error is possible. The chain is built from TRBV20-1 and TRBJ2-3, with 7 bases fitting TRBD1. This CDR3 has 16 residues. Germline loops: CDR1 DFQATT, CDR2 SNEGSKA (reference sequence). This chain's CDR3 is CSAREAGGPRTDTQYF. The CDR3 DNA reads TGCAGTGCGAGAGAGGCAGGGGGTCCCCGCACAGATACGCAGTATTTT.

This chain links TRBV28 with TRBJ2-2, with D perhaps matching TRBD1 or TRBD2 (5 bases each). V dropped 7 bases and J dropped 10 bases, with 16 bases sitting between them. Germline CDR1 and CDR2: MDHEN and SYDVKM. The CDR3 is 13 residues long. CDR3 residues: CASNFYQGAELFF. The CDR3 DNA follows: TGTGCCAGCAATTTTTATCAGGGAGCGGAGCTGTTTTTT.

This clonotype appeared a few times. The chain couples TRBV20-1 to TRBJ2-3, with 11 nucleotides matching TRBD2. Germline-derived CDR1 and CDR2 are DFQATT and SNEGSKA (reference sequence). There are 16 residues in the CDR3. J gave up 0 bases and V 1 base, and 3 bases lay outside the gene matches. The CDR3 nucleotides are TGCAGTGCTAGAGGGTGGACTAGCGGGAGCACAGATACGCAGTATTTT. This codes for CSARGWTSGSTDTQYF.

To note about this clonotype: Since the CDR3 does not end with the conserved phenylalanine or tryptophan, this likely comes from a read error. J is TRBJ1-3 and V is TRBV28; tentatively, D is TRBD1 (5 bases). Looked up from germline, CDR1 is MDHEN and CDR2 is SYDVKM. V was clipped by 5 bases and J by 2 bases, with 16 bases between them. The CDR3 spans 16 residues. CDR3 nucleotides: TGTGCCAGCAGTCTATTGAGGGACCAAACTGGAAACACCATATATTAT. Residues: CASSLLRDQTGNTIYY.

This clonotype was picked up a small number of times. CDR3 DNA sequence: TGTGCCAGCAGCTTATTCGTGGGCCAGCCCCAGCATTTT. Amino acid sequence: CASSLFVGQPQHF. The chain uses TRBV7-9 and TRBJ1-5; D remains unclear. V lost 2 bases to trimming and J lost 7 bases, with 9 bases between them. CDR1 SEHNR and CDR2 FQNEAQ come from the germline V gene (reference sequence). This CDR3 spans 13 amino acids. The whole variable domain, filled in from reference TRBV7-9 and TRBJ1-5, reads DTGVSQNPRHKITKRGQNVTFRCDPISEHNRLYWYRQTLGQGPEFLTYFQNEAQLEKSRLLSDRFSAERPKGSFSTLEIQRTEQGDSAMYLCASSLFVGQPQHFGDGTRLSIL.

In this sample, this clonotype turned up once. The genes are TRBV29-1 and TRBJ1-2; D is perhaps TRBD1 (5 bases). This CDR3 region has 12 residues. CDR1 is SQVTM, CDR2 ANQGSEA, per germline. Trimming took 5 bases from V and 3 from J, leaving 10 bases between them. CDR3 nucleotides: TGCAGCGTTAGCGGGGGTGACTATGGCTACACCTTC. As protein: CSVSGGDYGYTF.

This clonotype was seen a few times. The chain joins TRBV6-5 to TRBJ2-5; 7 bases line up with TRBD1. The J call may be wrong; the DNA end is better matched by TRBJ2-1. The length of the CDR3 is 15 residues. Germline V lookup: CDR1 MNHEY, CDR2 SVGAGI. Written as DNA, the CDR3 is TGTGCCAGCAGTTACGAGGGGACAGCTCCGGATGAGCAGTTCTTC. Translated, it gives CASSYEGTAPDEQFF.

This clonotype has only a few counts. The J gene is TRBJ2-5, the V gene TRBV28, with 7 bases identical to TRBD1. CDR3 size: 17 residues. V dropped 4 bases and J dropped 2; count of bases not matched to a gene: 13. Germline CDR1 and CDR2: MDHEN and SYDVKM. The CDR3 reads CASSSSTGQKTQETQYF. The CDR3 bases are TGTGCCAGCAGTTCGTCCACGGGACAGAAGACTCAAGAGACCCAGTACTTC.

This clonotype appeared a few times. This chain connects TRBV5-5 to TRBJ2-7; tentatively, D is TRBD2 (7 bases). Germline values: CDR1 SGHKS, CDR2 YYEKEE (reference sequence). This CDR3 has 16 amino acids. The V and J ends lost 0 bases and 0 bases respectively, with 13 bases between them. The CDR3 reads CASSLALRGPSYEQYF. In DNA, the CDR3 is TGTGCCAGCAGCTTGGCCTTGCGGGGGCCCTCCTACGAGCAGTACTTC.

The sample holds a few counts of this clonotype. The genes are TRBV30 and TRBJ2-4, with 10 nucleotides matching TRBD2. The CDR3 loop spans 15 amino acids. CDR1 GTSNPN and CDR2 SVGIG come from the germline V gene (reference sequence). The junction had 4 bases not matched to a gene; V was cut back by 5 bases and J by 0 bases. The DNA of the CDR3 is TGTGCCTGGGCTAGCGGGGGACTAGCCAAAAACATTCAGTACTTC. Protein product: CAWASGGLAKNIQYF. The variable domain in full, with the rest retrieved from reference TRBV30 and TRBJ2-4, is SQTIHQWPATLVQPVGSPLSLECTVEGTSNPNLYWYRQAAGRGLQLLFYSVGIGQISSEVPQNLSASRPQDRQFILSSKKLLLSDSGFYLCAWASGGLAKNIQYFGAGTRLSVL.

The chain is built from TRBV7-8 and TRBJ1-5, with a possible D match to TRBD1 (5 bases). Germline V gene data show CDR1 as SGHVS and CDR2 as FQNEAQ. CDR3 length: 17 residues. Trimming pared 3 bases from V and 4 bases from J, leaving 19 bases between. The CDR3 loop reads CASSFPGGSSINQPQHF. The CDR3 bases are TGTGCCAGCAGCTTTCCTGGGGGATCTTCAATTAATCAGCCCCAGCATTTT.

This clonotype was counted only a few times. The gene calls are TRBV21-1 and TRBJ2-7; TRBD2, the D gene given by the table, was not confirmed from the DNA. TRBV21-1 represents a pseudogene. The CDR3 sequence is 15 residues long. The DNA of the CDR3 is TGTGCCAGCAGCAAAGGGGAGACGAGAGTCTACGAGCAGTACTTC. Translated, it gives CASSKGETRVYEQYF.

The sample holds a few counts of this clonotype. DNA of the CDR3: TGTGCCAGCAGTTTAAAGGGGGACTACGAGCAGTACTTC. It codes for CASSLKGDYEQYF. The chain employs TRBV27 and TRBJ2-7; possible D gene TRBD1, 6 bases. V dropped 2 bases and J dropped 3 bases, with 8 bases sitting between them. CDR3 length: 13 amino acids. From germline, CDR1 is MNHEY and CDR2 SMNVEV (reference sequence).

The chain joins TRBV4-3 to TRBJ2-5, with 10 bases identical to TRBD1. The trim removed 3 bases at V and 5 bases at J, leaving 6 bases unmatched. The CDR3 covers 15 residues. Germline CDR1 is LGHNA and CDR2 is YSLEER. The CDR3 protein is CASSHGTGASETQYF. CDR3 bases: TGCGCCAGCAGCCATGGGACAGGGGCTTCGGAGACCCAGTACTTC.

J is TRBJ2-5 and V is TRBV28; tentative D call: TRBD2 (5 bases). The tail of the sequence fits TRBJ2-7 better, so the J call may be wrong. CDR1 MDHEN and CDR2 SYDVKM come from the germline V gene. The CDR3 has 14 amino acids. The CDR3 sequence is CASSPLSGAYEQYF. CDR3 nucleotide sequence: TGTGCCAGCAGCCCCCTCAGCGGTGCCTACGAGCAGTACTTC.

There are a few counts of this clonotype. V gene TRBV27 combines with J gene TRBJ1-1; no clear D. The CDR3 runs to 13 residues. Trimming removed 4 bases from V and 1 base from J, with 7 bases in between. The germline V gene has CDR1 MNHEY and CDR2 SMNVEV (reference sequence). The chain's CDR3 is CASSWRENTEAFF. CDR3 in DNA: TGTGCCAGCAGTTGGCGAGAGAACACTGAAGCTTTCTTT.

This clonotype was seen a handful of times. The CDR3 protein is CASSLRQAEAATNEKLFF. The CDR3 bases are TGTGCCAGCAGCTTACGGCAGGCGGAAGCCGCAACTAATGAAAAACTGTTTTTT. The gene calls are TRBV7-6 and TRBJ1-4; D uncertain. The germline gives CDR1 SGHVS, CDR2 FNYEAQ. V was shortened by 2 bases and J by 0 bases, with 16 bases between the two germline ends. This CDR3 contains 18 residues. The whole variable domain, filled in from reference TRBV7-6 and TRBJ1-4, reads GAGVSQSPRYKVTKRGQDVALRCDPISGHVSLYWYRQALGQGPEFLTYFNYEAQQDKSGLPNDRFSAERPEGSISTLTIQRTEQRDSAMYRCASSLRQAEAATNEKLFFGSGTQLSVL.

This clonotype was recorded a few times. The V and J genes are TRBV9 and TRBJ2-7, with 10 bases matching TRBD1. Germline-derived CDR1 and CDR2 are SGDLS and YYNGEE. The length of the CDR3 is 15 residues. J was trimmed by 5 bases and V by 0 bases; bases with no gene match: 5. The CDR3: CASSVDWDRGHEQYF. The CDR3 nucleotides are TGTGCCAGCAGCGTAGATTGGGACAGGGGCCACGAGCAGTACTTC. The full variable domain, with the rest looked up from reference TRBV9 and TRBJ2-7, is DSGVTQTPKHLITATGQRVTLRCSPRSGDLSVYWYQQSLDQGLQFLIQYYNGEERAKGNILERFSAQQFPDLHSELNLSSLELGDSALYFCASSVDWDRGHEQYFGPGTRLTVT.

This clonotype was picked up a small number of times. The chain combines TRBV20-1 with TRBJ2-1, with 8 positions matching TRBD1. This CDR3 region has 12 residues. Trimming cost V 8 bases and J 2 bases; bases outside gene matches: 2. The germline V gene encodes CDR1 DFQATT and CDR2 SNEGSKA (reference sequence). The CDR3 spells CSRDRTYNEQFF. CDR3 nucleotide sequence: TGCAGTCGGGACAGGACCTACAATGAGCAGTTCTTC.

The chain is built from TRBV9 and TRBJ1-4; D is undetermined. From germline, CDR1 is SGDLS and CDR2 YYNGEE. Trimming removed 4 bases from V and 5 bases from J, with 12 bases in between. There are 14 residues in the CDR3. The CDR3 sequence is CASSSEAGNEKLFF. CDR3 nucleotides: TGTGCCAGCAGCTCCGAGGCCGGGAATGAAAAACTGTTTTTT.

This clonotype was seen a handful of times. The chain carries TRBV28 and TRBJ2-7, with no clear D. Trimming removed 3 bases at V and 3 bases at J, with 9 bases between. Germline lookup yields CDR1 MDHEN and CDR2 SYDVKM. CDR3 length: 13 residues. The CDR3 bases are TGTGCCAGCAGTTTGGGGAAAGACTACGAGCAGTACTTC. This encodes CASSLGKDYEQYF.

This clonotype was seen a few times. In DNA form, the CDR3 reads TGTGCCAGCAGTGTCATGGGGCAGAGCAATCAGCCCCAGCATTTT. Protein: CASSVMGQSNQPQHF. The chain carries TRBV2 and TRBJ1-5; maybe TRBD1 (5 bases). Germline assignment: CDR1 SNHLY and CDR2 FYNNEI. This CDR3 comprises 15 residues. Trimming left V 4 bases short and J 1 base short, with 11 bases between.

This sequence joins TRBV5-1 and TRBJ2-5; D is undetermined. The J call may be in error: the DNA end matches TRBJ2-7 better. The CDR3 length is 13 residues. Looked up from germline, CDR1 is SGHRS and CDR2 is YFSETQ. The CDR3 loop is CASSLSQTYEQYF. Written as DNA, the CDR3 is TGCGCCAGCAGCTTGAGTCAAACCTACGAGCAGTACTTC.

This clonotype showed up many times. This rearrangement joins TRBV30 to TRBJ2-1, with a possible D match to TRBD1 (5 bases). Germline CDR1 reads GTSNPN; CDR2 reads SVGIG (reference sequence). CDR3 length: 14 amino acids. CDR3 nucleotide sequence: TGTGCTACCGCGGCCCCCAGGGACTACAATGAGCAGTTCTTC. Its translation: CATAAPRDYNEQFF.

In its sample, this clonotype was seen a few times. The chain uses TRBV5-1 and TRBJ2-1, with 7 nucleotides matching TRBD1. The end of the DNA fits TRBJ2-7 better, so the J call may be wrong. CDR1 is SGHRS, CDR2 YFSETQ, per germline. The CDR3 extends over 13 amino acids. CDR3 DNA: TGCGCCAGCCGGACAGGACCCTTGGGCGAGCAGTACTTC. This translates into CASRTGPLGEQYF.

This clonotype was seen just once. The J gene is TRBJ2-3, the V gene TRBV20-1, with 15 bases that match TRBD2. V trimming: 5 bases; J trimming: 3 bases; junction bases outside the gene matches: 0. The CDR3 runs to 14 residues. The germline V gene encodes CDR1 DFQATT and CDR2 SNEGSKA (reference sequence). CDR3 bases: TGCAGTGCTGGGACTAGCGGGAGGACAGATACGCAGTATTTT. Its protein product is CSAGTSGRTDTQYF.

CDR3 region: CASSSTAGQTDTQYF. The CDR3 coding sequence is TGTGCCAGCAGCTCCACAGCGGGACAAACGGATACGCAGTATTTT. The chain combines TRBV7-2 with TRBJ2-3; a possible D gene is TRBD2 (7 bases). V was clipped by 4 bases and J by 6 bases, with 17 bases between them. Germline V gene sequence: CDR1 SGHTA, CDR2 FQGNSA. The CDR3 consists of 15 residues.

This clonotype occurred a few times. The genes are TRBV7-9 and TRBJ2-1; 8 bases fit TRBD1. Germline V gene lookup returns CDR1 SEHNR and CDR2 FQNEAQ (reference sequence). J gave up 2 bases and V 3 bases, and 3 bases lay outside the gene matches. The CDR3 extends over 15 amino acids. The CDR3 sequence is CASSLGTGTYNEQFF. DNA of the CDR3: TGTGCCAGCAGCTTGGGGACAGGCACCTACAATGAGCAGTTCTTC.

This clonotype was observed a few times. The chain joins TRBV28 to TRBJ2-5; 9 nucleotides line up with TRBD1. The J call may be faulty, since TRBJ2-7 better matches the DNA end. The CDR3 length is 14 residues. Germline loops: CDR1 MDHEN, CDR2 SYDVKM. The CDR3 region is CASIGTGSLYEQYF. The CDR3 DNA reads TGTGCCAGCATCGGGACAGGGTCCCTCTACGAGCAGTACTTC.